These T cell receptor beta chains were read from a single sample in a study of CD8 T cells in Susac syndrome. One entry per CDR3 protein, called by TCRdb with MiXCR from the immunoSEQ multiplex PCR reads. This sample has about 100,000 distinct CDR3 sequences; 95% occur once, and the top ten carry more than 0.3%. Sequencing input: CD8+ T cells from PBMCs. These receptors all come from a human donor with Susac syndrome. Both conserved end residues are part of each CDR3. The D gene is left open where the match is weak. A clone size is listed for some rows: how often the clone was seen (once, few, many), or a class if it is expanded.

j_gene: TRBJ2-3; v_gene: TRBV20-1; d_gene: -; len: 13; abundance: -; CDR3nt: TGCAGTGCTAGAGACTACCGCACAGATACGCAGTATTTT; CDR3aa: CSARDYRTDTQYF
j_gene: TRBJ2-3; v_gene: TRBV12-5; d_gene: -; len: 15; abundance: -; CDR3nt: TGTGCTAGTGGTTTGGTACGGGGGAGCACAGATACGCAGTATTTT; CDR3aa: CASGLVRGSTDTQYF
j_gene: TRBJ2-2; v_gene: TRBV9; d_gene: TRBD2; len: 14; abundance: -; CDR3nt: TGTGCCAGCAGCGCACTAGCGGGGGCCGGGGAGCTGTTTTTT; CDR3aa: CASSALAGAGELFF
j_gene: TRBJ2-3; v_gene: TRBV4-1; d_gene: -; len: 16; abundance: -; CDR3nt: TGCGCCAGCAGCCAAGTCAGTGGGGGAGGTGGGGATACGCAGTATTTT; CDR3aa: CASSQVSGGGGDTQYF
j_gene: TRBJ2-7; v_gene: TRBV20-1; d_gene: -; len: 13; abundance: -; CDR3nt: TGCAGTGCCCGGGACAACCCCTCCTACGAGCAGTACTTC; CDR3aa: CSARDNPSYEQYF
j_gene: TRBJ1-6; v_gene: TRBV4-1; d_gene: TRBD1; len: 17; abundance: -; CDR3nt: TGCGCCAGCAGCCAGCCCCGACAGGGAGGCCGTAATTCACCCCTCCACTTT; CDR3aa: CASSQPRQGGRNSPLHF
j_gene: TRBJ2-7; v_gene: TRBV29-1; d_gene: -; len: 13; abundance: -; CDR3nt: TGCAGCGTTGGCAAGGACGGGACCTACGAGCAGTACTTC; CDR3aa: CSVGKDGTYEQYF
j_gene: TRBJ2-1; v_gene: TRBV28; d_gene: -; len: 14; abundance: -; CDR3nt: TGTGCCAGCAGTTCCCCAGACAGTTACAATGAGCAGTTCTTC; CDR3aa: CASSSPDSYNEQFF
j_gene: TRBJ2-7; v_gene: TRBV24-1; d_gene: TRBD2; len: 13; abundance: -; CDR3nt: TGTGCCACCAGTGATTTGCCCGGGGGGGAGCAGTACTTC; CDR3aa: CATSDLPGGEQYF
j_gene: TRBJ2-1; v_gene: TRBV6-2/TRBV6-3; d_gene: TRBD2; len: 17; abundance: -; CDR3nt: TGTGCCAGCAGTTACTCGAGACTAGCGGGGGTCTACAATGAGCAGTTCTTC; CDR3aa: CASSYSRLAGVYNEQFF
j_gene: TRBJ2-3; v_gene: TRBV11-2; d_gene: -; len: 12; abundance: once; CDR3nt: TGTGCCAGCAGCTTAGACGCGGATACGCAGTATTTT; CDR3aa: CASSLDADTQYF
j_gene: TRBJ2-3; v_gene: TRBV12-3/TRBV12-4; d_gene: TRBD1; len: 16; abundance: once; CDR3nt: TGTGCCAGCAGTCGCGGAGGACAGGTTAGCACAGATACGCAGTATTTT; CDR3aa: CASSRGGQVSTDTQYF
j_gene: TRBJ2-1; v_gene: TRBV29-1; d_gene: TRBD2; len: 17; abundance: -; CDR3nt: TGCAGCGTACCCGGACTAGCGGGAGATGAGCAACTCAATGAGCAGTTCTTC; CDR3aa: CSVPGLAGDEQLNEQFF
j_gene: TRBJ2-5; v_gene: TRBV9; d_gene: -; len: 13; abundance: -; CDR3nt: TGTGCCAGCAGCAAGGCCAAAGAAGAGACCCAGTACTTC; CDR3aa: CASSKAKEETQYF
j_gene: TRBJ1-6; v_gene: TRBV6-4; d_gene: TRBD1; len: 18; abundance: -; CDR3nt: TGTGCCAGCAGTGACTCGTCCTGGACAGGGGGCGCGTATTCACCCCTCCACTTT; CDR3aa: CASSDSSWTGGAYSPLHF
j_gene: TRBJ1-2; v_gene: TRBV20-1; d_gene: -; len: 12; abundance: -; CDR3nt: TGCAGTGCTAGTTCCGGGGTCGGTGGCTACACCTTC; CDR3aa: CSASSGVGGYTF
j_gene: TRBJ2-5; v_gene: TRBV24-1; d_gene: -; len: 15; abundance: -; CDR3nt: TGTGCCACCAGTGCCCCGATCGGGGATCGAGAGACCCAGTACTTC; CDR3aa: CATSAPIGDRETQYF
j_gene: TRBJ2-1; v_gene: TRBV23-1; d_gene: -; len: 13; abundance: -; CDR3nt: TGCGCCAGCACCATGGTCCCCGGAGATGAGCAGTTCTTC; CDR3aa: CASTMVPGDEQFF
j_gene: TRBJ2-7; v_gene: TRBV6-6; d_gene: TRBD2; len: 15; abundance: -; CDR3nt: TGTGCCAGCAGTTCCCCTGGCGGGAGAGTCTACGAGCAGTACTTC; CDR3aa: CASSSPGGRVYEQYF
j_gene: TRBJ2-7; v_gene: TRBV29-1; d_gene: -; len: 14; abundance: -; CDR3nt: TGCAGCGTTGAAGGCCCAACGGGCTCCTACGAGCAGTACTTC; CDR3aa: CSVEGPTGSYEQYF
j_gene: TRBJ1-1; v_gene: TRBV19; d_gene: -; len: 15; abundance: -; CDR3nt: TGTGCCAGTAGTATTGCCAATTCGGCGGGCGCTGAAGCTTTCTTT; CDR3aa: CASSIANSAGAEAFF
j_gene: TRBJ2-1; v_gene: TRBV9; d_gene: -; len: 13; abundance: -; CDR3nt: TGTGCCAGCAGCGTAGGAACGGCCTATGAGCAGTTCTTC; CDR3aa: CASSVGTAYEQFF
j_gene: TRBJ1-1; v_gene: TRBV18; d_gene: -; len: 12; abundance: -; CDR3nt: TGTGCCAGCTCACCGGGTTTGGGCGAAGCTTTCTTT; CDR3aa: CASSPGLGEAFF
j_gene: TRBJ2-2; v_gene: TRBV7-2; d_gene: -; len: 17; abundance: -; CDR3nt: TGTGCCAGCAGCTTAGTTATTACTAGTAGTACCACCGGGGAGCTGTTTTTT; CDR3aa: CASSLVITSSTTGELFF
j_gene: TRBJ1-5; v_gene: TRBV19; d_gene: TRBD1; len: 14; abundance: -; CDR3nt: TGTGCCAGTTCTGACAGGGTGTTCAATCAGCCCCAGCATTTT; CDR3aa: CASSDRVFNQPQHF
j_gene: TRBJ2-7; v_gene: TRBV18; d_gene: -; len: 14; abundance: few; CDR3nt: TGTGCCAGCTCACCCGGGACCGGACCCTACGAGCAGTACTTC; CDR3aa: CASSPGTGPYEQYF
j_gene: TRBJ1-1; v_gene: TRBV27; d_gene: -; len: 13; abundance: -; CDR3nt: TGTGCCAGCAGTTTAGTGGTGAACACTGAAGCTTTCTTT; CDR3aa: CASSLVVNTEAFF
j_gene: TRBJ2-3; v_gene: TRBV5-4; d_gene: TRBD1; len: 16; abundance: once; CDR3nt: TGTGCCAGCAGCGAGGGACAGGGGAAGCCGACAGATACGCAGTATTTT; CDR3aa: CASSEGQGKPTDTQYF
j_gene: TRBJ2-6; v_gene: TRBV6-5; d_gene: TRBD1; len: 18; abundance: -; CDR3nt: TGTGCCAGCAGTTCGAAGGGGGACAGGGACTCTGGGGCCAACGTCCTGACTTTC; CDR3aa: CASSSKGDRDSGANVLTF
j_gene: TRBJ2-7; v_gene: TRBV29-1; d_gene: -; len: 12; abundance: -; CDR3nt: TGCAGCGTTGCAGGGGAGTCCTACGAGCAGTACTTC; CDR3aa: CSVAGESYEQYF
j_gene: TRBJ2-5; v_gene: TRBV20-1; d_gene: TRBD2; len: 16; abundance: -; CDR3nt: TGCAGTGCCCGAGGGGGTCTAGCGGGAGGGGGAGAGACCCAGTACTTC; CDR3aa: CSARGGLAGGGETQYF
j_gene: TRBJ2-5; v_gene: TRBV29-1; d_gene: TRBD1; len: 13; abundance: -; CDR3nt: TGCAGCGTTGCGGACAGGGGACAAGAGACCCAGTACTTC; CDR3aa: CSVADRGQETQYF
j_gene: TRBJ2-2; v_gene: TRBV9; d_gene: TRBD1; len: 15; abundance: -; CDR3nt: TGTGCCAGTGGCGGGGACAGGGACGTTACCGGGGAGCTGTTTTTT; CDR3aa: CASGGDRDVTGELFF
j_gene: TRBJ1-3; v_gene: TRBV20-1; d_gene: -; len: 14; abundance: -; CDR3nt: TGCAGTGCAAACCCCAGGGAGTTAAGAAACACCATATATTTT; CDR3aa: CSANPRELRNTIYF
j_gene: TRBJ2-7; v_gene: TRBV12-3/TRBV12-4; d_gene: TRBD2; len: 15; abundance: -; CDR3nt: TGTGCCAGCAGTTGGGCTAGCGGGAGCTCCTACGAGCAGTACTTC; CDR3aa: CASSWASGSSYEQYF
j_gene: TRBJ1-1; v_gene: TRBV29-1; d_gene: -; len: 14; abundance: -; CDR3nt: TGCAGCGTTGACTTAGGCGCGGGCGACACTGAAGCTTTCTTT; CDR3aa: CSVDLGAGDTEAFF
j_gene: TRBJ1-3; v_gene: TRBV29-1; d_gene: TRBD1; len: 13; abundance: -; CDR3nt: TGCAGCGTTGCAGGACAGGCGGTGGACACCATATATTTT; CDR3aa: CSVAGQAVDTIYF